Presented here are 28 T cell receptor beta chains from one specimen sequenced in a study of glioma-infiltrating T cells. Amplification of TCR alpha and beta CDR3 regions from RNA used iRepertoire nested multiplex PCR. TCRdb recomputed calls from the multiplex PCR reads with MiXCR, one row per CDR3 protein. There are about 12,000 distinct CDR3 sequences in the sample; more than 20% occur only once, and approximately 42% lies in the top ten. The sequencing input was glioma tissue, nonneoplastic brain tissue, or PBMCs (not recorded which). These receptor sequences come from a human donor with low-grade glioma or glioblastoma, undergoing nonglioma brain surgery, or in good health (not recorded which).

This clonotype turned up a few times. V is TRBV19 and J is TRBJ2-1; 11 positions agree with TRBD2. There are 15 residues in the CDR3. Germline V CDR1 and CDR2: LNHDA, SQIVND (reference sequence). Losses at the gene ends were 6 bases for V and 8 bases for J; bases not matched to a gene: 9. The CDR3 is CASRYSGRADHEQFF. The CDR3 bases are TGTGCCAGTAGATATAGCGGGAGGGCCGATCATGAGCAGTTCTTC.

At least ten counts were recorded for this clonotype. This chain joins TRBV6-1 and TRBJ2-7; D is perhaps TRBD1 or TRBD2 (5 bases each). The germline V gene encodes CDR1 MNHNS and CDR2 SASEGT. Between the trimmed V and J ends, which lost 0 bases and 3 bases, there was a span of 30 bases. The CDR3 contains 21 residues. CDR3 coding DNA: TGTGCCAGCAGTGAAGCTCCGGGGCCAAACCCCGGTAAGGGAGCTTACTACGAGCAGTACTTC. Residues: CASSEAPGPNPGKGAYYEQYF.

This clonotype was seen at least ten times. The V and J genes are TRBV29-1 and TRBJ1-1; D may be TRBD1 (5 bases). Trimming removed 8 bases at V and 7 bases at J, with 26 bases between. The CDR3 spans 15 residues. CDR1 SQVTM and CDR2 ANQGSEA come from the germline V gene. CDR3 residues: CSFHTIGGLWSEAFF. DNA of the CDR3: TGCAGCTTCCATACTATCGGGGGGTTATGGAGTGAAGCTTTCTTT.

This clonotype was detected ten times or more. This chain connects TRBV25-1 to TRBJ2-3; no definite D call. Trimming took off 6 bases at V and 6 bases at J, with 22 bases between the two ends. Per germline, CDR1 MGHDK and CDR2 SYGVNS. CDR3 length: 16 residues. CDR3 sequence (DNA): TGTGCCAGCAGCTCCACTTCAGGTGGAACGGTTGATACGCAGTATTTT. The encoded protein is CASSSTSGGTVDTQYF.

Turning to this clonotype: A much larger clone differs from this one at a single base, so this may be a read error. The V gene is TRBV20-1, the J gene TRBJ2-7; D unclear. The DNA matches TRBJ2-5 better at its end, which makes the J call doubtful. The CDR3 loop spans 13 amino acids. Germline CDR1 is DFQATT and CDR2 is SNEGSKA (reference sequence). The CDR3 here is CSASVQTQETQYF. The CDR3 DNA follows: TGCAGTGCTAGTGTGCAGACCCAAGAGACCCAGTACTTC.

The V call is TRBV5-1, the J call TRBJ2-7, with D possibly TRBD2 on 5 matching bases. The germline CDR1 and CDR2 sequences are SGHRS and YFSETQ. Deletions cut 4 bases from V and 0 bases from J, with 17 bases between. The length of the CDR3 is 16 residues. The CDR3 is CASSPSGPGISYEQYF. DNA of the CDR3: TGCGCCAGCAGCCCTTCCGGACCGGGAATCTCCTACGAGCAGTACTTC.

This clonotype was detected many times. DNA for the CDR3: TGTGCCAGCAGTGTACGACAGGATAGCAATCAGCCCCAGCATTTT. Amino acids: CASSVRQDSNQPQHF. V usage is TRBV6-1 and J usage is TRBJ1-5, with D perhaps matching TRBD1 (6 bases). The CDR3 has 15 residues. Germline CDR1 and CDR2: MNHNS and SASEGT. Trimming took off 4 bases at V and 0 bases at J, with 10 bases between the two ends.

Sample share makes this clonotype medium-sized. The gene calls are TRBV27 and TRBJ1-6; D is unresolved. The CDR3 contains 15 residues. Germline assignment: CDR1 MNHEY and CDR2 SMNVEV (reference sequence). The V gene lost 0 bases and the J gene lost 9 bases, with 12 bases spanning the gap. The CDR3 loop is CASSLSQVAVSPLHF. CDR3 DNA sequence: TGTGCCAGCAGTTTATCGCAGGTCGCGGTTTCACCCCTCCACTTT.

The CDR3 nucleotides read TGTGCCAGCAGTCCTAGCGGGAGTCTTCTCAATGAGCAGTTCTTC. Amino acids: CASSPSGSLLNEQFF. V gene TRBV28 combines with J gene TRBJ2-1, with 10 bases matching TRBD2. This CDR3 has 15 amino acids. CDR1 MDHEN and CDR2 SYDVKM come from the germline V gene. V shed 5 bases and J 6 bases; nucleotides not matched to a gene: 7.

In its sample, this clonotype was seen many times. The chain has TRBV6-1 and TRBJ2-1, with no clear D. V was pared by 6 bases and J by 1 base, with 16 bases between. Germline lookup yields CDR1 MNHNS and CDR2 SASEGT. CDR3 length equals 16 residues. The CDR3 reads CASSQPTPHSYNEQFF. The DNA for the CDR3 is TGTGCCAGCAGCCAACCAACTCCGCATTCCTACAATGAGCAGTTCTTC.

This clonotype was detected many times. The chain is built from TRBV20-1 and TRBJ2-1; weak D call: TRBD1 (5 bases). V gave up 0 bases and J gave up 3 bases, with 12 bases separating them. This CDR3 is built from 15 residues. Germline V gene sequence: CDR1 DFQATT, CDR2 SNEGSKA (reference sequence). The CDR3 DNA follows: TGCAGTGCTAGAGATATGGGGCTTGACTACAATGAGCAGTTCTTC. Translating gives CSARDMGLDYNEQFF.

In its sample, this clonotype ranks as medium-sized. J is TRBJ2-5 and V is TRBV28, with D tentatively TRBD1 (6 bases). The CDR3 spans 14 residues. Trimming left V 2 bases short and J 5 bases short, with 12 bases between. Germline V gene data show CDR1 as MDHEN and CDR2 as SYDVKM. For the CDR3, the DNA is TGTGCCAGCAGTTTACCAGGGGTCTATGAGACCCAGTACTTC. This codes for CASSLPGVYETQYF.

On this clonotype: It may be a read error: a sequence one base away is much more abundant. The chain employs TRBV10-3 and TRBJ1-1; D call uncertain. From germline, CDR1 is ENHRY and CDR2 SYGVKD. This CDR3 spans 12 amino acids. CDR3 in DNA: TGTGCCATCAGGGGGAGTTTCACTGAAACTTTCTTT. It codes for CAIRGSFTETFF.

This clonotype is medium-sized within its sample. This chain joins TRBV20-1 and TRBJ2-7, with 7 bases aligning to TRBD2. The CDR3 totals 14 residues. The trim removed 6 bases at V and 5 bases at J, leaving 13 bases unmatched. Looked up from germline, CDR1 is DFQATT and CDR2 is SNEGSKA (reference sequence). CDR3 sequence reads: CSASRGGRRDEQYF. The CDR3 nucleotides read TGCAGTGCCTCCCGGGGCGGGAGAAGGGACGAGCAGTACTTC.

This clonotype was detected only a few times. The chain has TRBV7-2 and TRBJ2-1; D might be TRBD1 (6 bases). Germline V lookup: CDR1 SGHTA, CDR2 FQGNSA. This CDR3 has 16 amino acids. V lost 5 bases to trimming and J lost 5 bases, with 19 bases between them. The CDR3 DNA follows: TGTGCCAGCAGCCCACCCGGGACAAATATCCACAATGAGCAGTTCTTC. Protein sequence: CASSPPGTNIHNEQFF.

A word on this clonotype: This may come from a read error, since a much larger clone is one base off. The chain links TRBV6-6 to TRBJ2-1; 9 bases are a match to TRBD2. Germline-derived CDR1 and CDR2 are MNHNY and SVGAGI (reference sequence). CDR3 size: 15 residues. Unmatched junction bases numbered 11, after V lost 5 bases and J lost 9 bases. CDR3 protein: CASSERGLAAGEQFF. The CDR3 bases are TGTGCCAGCAGTGAGAGGGGACTAGCTGCCGGTGAGCAGTTCTTC.

This clonotype was recorded many times. The CDR3 sequence: CASRAQSNTEAFF. CDR3 nucleotides: TGTGCCAGCAGGGCGCAGTCCAACACTGAAGCTTTCTTT. The gene calls are TRBV6-4 and TRBJ1-1, with no clear D. CDR1 and CDR2 (germline): MRHNA, SNTAGT. V gave up 6 bases and J gave up 2 bases, with 10 bases separating them. This CDR3 has 13 residues.

This clonotype was recorded at least ten times. V is TRBV25-1 and J is TRBJ2-1; 7 bases line up with TRBD1. V trimming: 8 bases; J trimming: 2 bases; junction bases outside the gene matches: 9. The CDR3 is 15 residues long. Germline CDR1 and CDR2: MGHDK and SYGVNS. The CDR3 DNA reads TGTGCCAGCCGACAGGGCCTTAGACCCTACAATGAGCAGTTCTTC. It translates to CASRQGLRPYNEQFF.

In the case of this clonotype: One base away lies a much larger clone, so this may be a sequencing read error. V usage is TRBV10-3 and J usage is TRBJ2-7; D is perhaps TRBD2 (7 bases). This CDR3 has 16 amino acids. Germline-derived CDR1 and CDR2 are ENHRY and SYGVKD. The chain's CDR3 is CASSAGVETGSYGQYF. The CDR3 nucleotides are TGTGCCAGCAGCGCGGGAGTTGAGACAGGATCATACGGGCAGTACTTC.

The V and J genes are TRBV7-2 and TRBJ1-1; D gene unclear. Germline assignment: CDR1 SGHTA and CDR2 FQGNSA. With 1 base removed from V and 4 bases from J, the gap between germline ends came to 13 bases. The CDR3 loop spans 15 amino acids. The DNA of the CDR3 is TGTGCCAGCAGCTTAGGAGTAGAAAAGGCCACTGAAGCTTTCTTT. Protein product: CASSLGVEKATEAFF.

The table lists this clonotype with a few counts. This chain's CDR3 is CASSQVGSRGSNIQYF. DNA for the CDR3: TGCGCCAGCAGCCAAGTCGGATCTAGGGGCTCAAACATTCAGTACTTC. The chain carries TRBV4-1 and TRBJ2-4, with TRBD1 as a possible D gene (5 bases). CDR1 is MGHRA and CDR2 is YSYEKL in the germline V gene. The CDR3 contains 16 residues. The V end lost 1 base, the J end lost 6 bases, and 16 bases lay between the germline ends.

For this clonotype: This may be a read error: a much more frequent sequence differs by one nucleotide. The final CDR3 position lacks the conserved phenylalanine or tryptophan, pointing to a likely read error. The chain links TRBV3-1 to TRBJ2-3; D is possibly TRBD2 (5 bases). The CDR3 has 12 residues. The V gene's germline CDR1 is LGHDT and CDR2 YNNKEL (reference sequence). The V end was cut by 0 bases, the J end by 8 bases, with 6 bases between. The DNA of the CDR3 is TGTGCCAGCAGCCAAGAGGGGAGTACGCAGTATCTT. This gives the protein CASSQEGSTQYL.

The rearrangement joins TRBV5-1 to TRBJ2-1, with D tentatively TRBD2 (7 bases). Trimming left V 0 bases short and J 6 bases short, with 13 bases between. Germline loops: CDR1 SGHRS, CDR2 YFSETQ. The CDR3 has 15 amino acids. The DNA for the CDR3 is TGCGCCAGCAGCTTGGACGGGGGAGGGGGCAATGAGCAGTTCTTC. As protein: CASSLDGGGGNEQFF.

Details on this clonotype: A much larger clone lies one base from this, so it may be a read error. This chain uses TRBV2 with TRBJ1-4, with D perhaps matching TRBD1 (6 bases). CDR1 and CDR2 (germline): SNHLY, FYNNEI. The V end was cut by 7 bases, the J end by 12 bases, with 18 bases between. The CDR3 is 13 amino acids. The CDR3 bases are TGTGCCAGCATGGGGGACATCGGGGAAGAACTGTTTTTT. This encodes CASMGDIGEELFF.

The rearrangement joins TRBV2 to TRBJ2-7, with 7 bases that match TRBD1. The length of the CDR3 is 12 residues. The germline V gene encodes CDR1 SNHLY and CDR2 FYNNEI. V shed 5 bases, J shed 3 bases, and the junction held 1 base outside the gene matches. The chain's CDR3 is CASSQGDYEQYF. The CDR3 bases are TGTGCCAGCAGTCAGGGGGACTACGAGCAGTACTTC.

Ten or more counts support this clonotype. The chain has TRBV3-1 and TRBJ2-7; no clear D. CDR3 length: 11 residues. V was clipped by 2 bases and J by 3 bases, with 2 bases between them. Germline-derived CDR1 and CDR2 are LGHDT and YNNKEL (reference sequence). This CDR3 reads CASSQSYEQYF. CDR3 sequence (DNA): TGTGCCAGCAGCCAAAGCTACGAGCAGTACTTC.

This clonotype was seen more than once but under ten times. This chain connects TRBV11-2 to TRBJ2-3; D perhaps matches TRBD2 (7 bases). V lost 5 bases to trimming and J lost 4 bases, with 16 bases between them. Looked up from germline, CDR1 is SGHAT and CDR2 is FQNNGV. This CDR3 has 15 residues. The CDR3, as DNA: TGTGCCAGCAGCCCGCCGAGGGGGGGTGCAGATACGCAGTATTTT. Translated: CASSPPRGGADTQYF.

This clonotype was observed many times. The gene calls are TRBV28 and TRBJ2-2, with D possibly matching TRBD2 (6 bases). Germline V gene sequence: CDR1 MDHEN, CDR2 SYDVKM. V was cut by 8 bases and J by 1 base, with 11 bases left in between. The CDR3 has 14 amino acids. CDR3 coding DNA: TGTGCCAGCCGTTATAGCGGGAACACCGGGGAGCTGTTTTTT. Translating gives CASRYSGNTGELFF.